This record covers a single TCR beta chain. Per the authors' pipeline: Nucleated cell number was recorded as an estimate derived from reference gene primer amplification. The method was immunoSEQ multiplex PCR; TCRdb's version includes in-frame clones alone and lacks a portion of them. Clonal size and the V and J genes are those of that table, whereas D and trimming came from the DNA. The table shows about 68,000 clones, with around 90% occurring only once. This sample stems from a study of blood T cell repertoires in COVID-19. As for the study in general: Acute and convalescent COVID-19 samples came from the United States, Italy and Spain. T cells, B-cell-depleted T cells, or PBMCs provided the cDNA or gDNA that served as material.

The receptor was isolated from a man in his forties with COVID-19, enrolled during active disease. The sample was peripheral blood.

CDR3 nucleotides: TGCGCCAGCAGTCCCCCGGGCAGGGAGGTGTTCTTC. This codes for CASSPPGREVFF. This chain joins TRBV10-2 and TRBJ2-1; D perhaps matches TRBD2 (6 bases). Trimming left V 5 bases short and J 15 bases short, with 17 bases between. This CDR3 spans 12 amino acids. Per germline, CDR1 WSHSY and CDR2 SAAADI.